This TCR beta chain was sequenced during a study of T cell responses to AZD1222 COVID-19 vaccine (dated by TCRdb to the early 2020s). Background for the entire study: A total of about 240 trial participants underwent TCR sequencing, of whom approximately 210 received two doses of AZD1222 and approximately 25 received two doses of the MenACWY control vaccine. Trial participants were enrolled into age subgroups of 18-55, 56-69 and 70-plus years, which contained about 150, 27 and 61 TCR-sequenced participants, respectively. Beyond this particular receptor, the publication reports: CD4 TCRs associated with the vaccine covered the entire spike protein, and the dominant responses were in regions 160-218 and 743-854. Participants were mostly white British, with more females than males. The authors suggested clonal diversity may have been underestimated. Nearly half of unique spike-specific TCRs reportedly recognized epitopes outside regions mutated in the B.1.351 and B.1.1.7 variants. Only five or six AZD1222 recipients were SARS-CoV-2 seropositive at baseline, limiting conclusions about previously exposed vaccinees. In the small 56-69-year group, the increase in depth fell short of significance, most likely because of low power. Spike-specific TCR breadth and depth rose significantly after two AZD1222 doses compared with day 0 and with MenACWY recipients. Because no samples from the day 14 peak response were available, repertoires could be characterized only after the peak T cell response.

Concerning this clone itself: This receptor's antigen is unknown. Per-base quality was not reported, and no clone a single base away is much larger than it.

V lost 4 bases and J lost 0 bases; the stretch between them is 13 bases long. The cysteine opens and the phenylalanine closes a CDR3 of 16 amino acids. Left in the record is the CDR3 DNA by itself, 48 bases read in frame from the first base. The germline V gene (reference sequence) yields SEHNR for CDR1 and FQNEAQ for CDR2. Reading the label with the study, this specimen's time point is: about 28 days (+/-7) after the second vaccine dose. The treatment or condition label here, explained by the study, means: meningococcal conjugate vaccine given as trial control. Samples from vaccinated people were obtained from the UK trials COV001 and COV002, which included a single-blind randomized controlled phase 2/3 trial of AZD1222 (ChAdOx1 nCoV-19) in healthy adults. For TCRbeta chain sequencing, PBMC samples were collected from trial participants at day 0 and at day 28 after the second dose. The CDR3 regions of human TCRbeta chains were analyzed by immunosequencing. As for the authors' bioinformatics: Repertoire TCRs were matched against a reference library of SARS-CoV-2-specific TCRs generated with the MIRA antigen-specificity platform. Breadth was defined as the fraction of unique TCRs that were SARS-CoV-2-associated, and depth was defined as the fraction of total T cells that were SARS-CoV-2-associated. Using the MIRA data, every spike-specific TCR was mapped to the spike region that the TCR reacted to and assigned to either a CD4 or a CD8 class. Log10-transformed breadth and depth values were compared by one-way ANOVA with Sidak's multiple comparisons tests. TCRdb carries this immuneACCESS record with in-frame sequences only. Its versions omit some clonotypes, under half of them owing to an unresolved V gene in the studies checked, with the rest unexplained. V and J calls and clone size are given by that table; D and trimming were obtained from the DNA. Recorded for this sample are about 210,000 clones; 94% of them occurred a single time. The leading ten clones occupy around 1.8% of the sample.

The receptor was isolated from an adult who received the MenACWY meningococcal vaccine as a control. The sequences come from peripheral blood, collected 28 days after the second dose of the MenACWY control vaccine. This chain is built from TRBV7-9 and TRBJ1-3; TRBD1 might be the D gene, on 6 matching bases. The nucleotide sequence reads as follows: TGTGCCAGCAGCTGGGGGCAGGGACTCTCTGGAAACACCATATATTTT. Its amino acids are CASSWGQGLSGNTIYF.